The TCR beta chain described here comes from a study of T cell repertoires in cytomegalovirus infection. The overall study: In public TCR beta signatures, there were indications of both CMV infection and matching HLA type. Study-wide findings and caveats: Summed frequency of public TCR beta families distinguished CMV carriers with the relevant HLA. Dominating the ex vivo response were TCR beta clonotypes that were CMV-specific and HLA-C-restricted.

The CDR3 has 15 residues. With V trimmed by 5 bases and J by 5 bases, 7 bases remained unmatched. CDR1 and CDR2 from the germline V gene are LNHDA and SQIVND (reference sequence). TCRdb fed the reads into MiXCR, producing one record per CDR3 protein. There are around 440,000 distinct CDR3 sequences in the sample; about 11% occur only once, and 10% lies in the top ten. This clonotype appeared many times. Its antigen remains unknown. Sequencing input: PBMCs. The origin of this receptor is a human donor in good health (CMV status not recorded). Some clones in this sample may be carry-over from other donors' samples. This chain uses TRBV19 with TRBJ1-4; 8 positions match TRBD1. The CDR3 region has the DNA TGTGCCAGTAGTGAGCAGGGGGCGCAGAATGAAAAACTGTTTTTT. Encoded protein: CASSEQGAQNEKLFF.